These T cell receptor beta chains were read from a single sample in a study of prognosis after radiotherapy for stage I lung cancer. MiXCR was run by TCRdb on the multiplex PCR reads, yielding one entry per CDR3 protein. The sample records some 15,000 distinct CDR3 sequences, more than 35% being singletons. The starting material was PBMCs, obtained before or after stereotactic body radiation therapy (not recorded which). The receptors stem from a donor over 45 with non-small cell lung cancer. The CDR3 runs from the conserved cysteine through the conserved F or W. The order of the fields is clone size, D gene, V gene, J gene, CDR3 DNA, CDR3 protein. The D gene is left open where the match is weak. Some rows have no size entry. The others give once, few or many, or a class for an expanded clone.

medium-sized	NA	TRBV2	TRBJ2-2	TGTGCCAGCAATGCCCAGGGTGGCGGGGAGCTGTTTTTT	CASNAQGGGELFF
NA	TRBD1	TRBV6-2/TRBV6-3	TRBJ1-2	TGTGCCAGCAGTCCGACAGGGGGGTTTGGCGGCTACACCTTC	CASSPTGGFGGYTF
many	NA	TRBV29-1	TRBJ2-5	TGCAGCGTTGTCCCTGGGGTTGTGGAGACCCAGTACTTC	CSVVPGVVETQYF
NA	NA	TRBV20-1	TRBJ1-5	TGCAGTGCTAGAGGGGGGCGCGTGACCAATCAGCCCCATCATTTT	CSARGGRVTNQPHHF
medium-sized	NA	TRBV27	TRBJ2-7	TGTGCCAGCAGTTTATACGGGGGCCGCCGGGGGGAGCAGTACTTC	CASSLYGGRRGEQYF
once	NA	TRBV6-2/TRBV6-3	TRBJ1-2	TGTGCCAGCAGTTACTTGGGGGGCGGGAGCTATGGCTACACCTTC	CASSYLGGGSYGYTF
many	NA	TRBV19	TRBJ1-5	TGTGCCAGTAGTATAGGACAGGCCAGCAATCAGCCCCAGCATTTT	CASSIGQASNQPQHF
NA	TRBD2	TRBV27	TRBJ2-7	TGTGCCAGCAGGCCACAGCGGACTAGCGGACTATACGAGCAGTACTTC	CASRPQRTSGLYEQYF
many	NA	TRBV30	TRBJ2-4	TGTGCCTGGAGTGCTGGGTCTGATGCCAAAAACATTCAGTACTTC	CAWSAGSDAKNIQYF
NA	NA	TRBV20-1	TRBJ2-3	TGCAGTGCTAGGGTATATGGGGAGTGGACAGATACGCAGTATTTT	CSARVYGEWTDTQYF
NA	NA	TRBV28	TRBJ1-2	TGTGCCGGCAGTCAAAGGGCCATCTATGTCTACACCTTC	CAGSQRAIYVYTF
many	TRBD1	TRBV6-1	TRBJ1-4	TGTGCCAGCAGCGGGGGGGTCGGACAGGGTGATGAAAAACTGTTTTTT	CASSGGVGQGDEKLFF
NA	TRBD2	TRBV5-1	TRBJ2-7	TGCGCCAGTACAAGGACTAGCGGGAGGAGCGAGCAGTACTTC	CASTRTSGRSEQYF